These T cell receptor beta chains were read from a single sample in a study of cytomegalovirus exposure and HLA in healthy donors. Using immunoSEQ multiplex PCR, the repertoire was profiled, and TCRdb retains in-frame clones only, with some absent. The profile shows 100,000 to 150,000 clones, approximately 94% of them singletons. The sample comprised PBMCs. These receptors all stem from a man younger than 30 in good health and CMV-seronegative. Each CDR3 is given with its conserved first and last residue. The D gene is left open where the match is weak. Part of the rows lack a size; the others show once, few, many or a class for expanded clones.

j_gene	abundance	d_gene	v_gene	CDR3aa	CDR3nt
TRBJ1-4	.	.	TRBV10-3	CAISESGEANEKLFF	TGTGCCATCAGTGAGTCTGGGGAGGCTAATGAAAAACTGTTTTTT
TRBJ2-5	.	TRBD1	TRBV9	CASSPGGRFPQETQYF	TGTGCCAGCAGCCCAGGGGGAAGGTTTCCCCAAGAGACCCAGTACTTC
TRBJ2-7	.	TRBD2	TRBV10-3	CAISDGTSGRVDEQYF	TGTGCCATCAGTGACGGGACTAGCGGGAGGGTAGACGAGCAGTACTTC
TRBJ2-6	once	.	TRBV7-2	CASSLHGRQRLSGANVLTF	TGTGCCAGCAGCCTACACGGGAGACAGAGACTCTCTGGGGCCAACGTCCTGACTTTC
TRBJ2-2	.	TRBD2	TRBV5-4	CASSLGWGRATGELFF	TGTGCCAGCAGCTTGGGTTGGGGGAGGGCCACCGGGGAGCTGTTTTTT
TRBJ1-5	.	.	TRBV4-2	CASSQDHLDGGNQPQHF	TGTGCCAGCAGCCAAGATCATCTCGACGGGGGTAATCAGCCCCAGCATTTT
TRBJ2-7	.	TRBD2	TRBV7-2	CASSLSGTAYEQYF	TGTGCCAGCAGCCTAAGCGGGACGGCCTACGAGCAGTACTTC
TRBJ2-2	.	TRBD2	TRBV5-1	CASRPGLAGENTGELFF	TGCGCCAGCAGGCCGGGACTAGCGGGAGAGAACACCGGGGAGCTGTTTTTT
TRBJ2-1	.	TRBD2	TRBV14	CASRPWGGNSEQFF	TGTGCCAGCAGACCGTGGGGGGGAAACAGTGAGCAGTTCTTC
TRBJ2-3	once	TRBD2	TRBV11-3	CASSFDGGSTDTQYF	TGTGCCAGCAGCTTCGACGGGGGGAGCACAGATACGCAGTATTTT
TRBJ2-7	.	TRBD1	TRBV18	CASSPEDRDSYEQYF	TGTGCCAGCTCACCAGAAGACAGGGACTCCTACGAGCAGTACTTC
TRBJ1-2	.	.	TRBV2	CASSEVQTFLGGYTF	TGTGCCAGCAGTGAAGTTCAGACCTTCCTCGGGGGCTACACCTTC
TRBJ2-5	.	.	TRBV2	CASRADSQETQYF	TGTGCCAGCAGGGCTGACAGCCAAGAGACCCAGTACTTC
TRBJ1-1	.	.	TRBV4-3	CASSLNAAIMNTEAFF	TGCGCCAGCAGCCTCAATGCAGCGATTATGAACACTGAAGCTTTCTTT
TRBJ1-2	.	.	TRBV11-2	CASSSYRDGYTF	TGTGCCAGCAGCTCGTACAGGGATGGCTACACCTTC
TRBJ2-7	.	.	TRBV4-3	CASSQDWSASYEQYF	TGCGCCAGCAGCCAAGATTGGAGTGCCTCCTACGAGCAGTACTTC
TRBJ2-1	once	.	TRBV15	CATSRDRMSSYNEQFF	TGTGCCACCAGCAGAGATCGCATGAGCTCCTACAATGAGCAGTTCTTC
TRBJ2-7	once	TRBD1	TRBV18	CASSRPGQGSNEQYF	TGTGCCAGCTCACGACCGGGACAGGGGTCCAACGAGCAGTACTTC
TRBJ2-7	.	TRBD2	TRBV6-5	CASSVLAGEDEQYF	TGTGCCAGCAGTGTTCTAGCGGGGGAGGACGAGCAGTACTTC
TRBJ2-7	.	TRBD1	TRBV6-5	CASRTGTGNYEQYF	TGTGCCAGCAGGACCGGGACAGGCAACTACGAGCAGTACTTC
TRBJ2-7	.	.	TRBV28	CASSLETRVPYEQYF	TGTGCCAGCAGTTTGGAGACGAGGGTGCCCTACGAGCAGTACTTC
TRBJ2-2	.	.	TRBV28	CASLLEGGTLLTGELFF	TGTGCCAGCCTCTTAGAGGGGGGGACACTTCTGACCGGGGAGCTGTTTTTT
TRBJ2-2	once	TRBD1	TRBV4-3	CASSQGPGGPGELFF	TGCGCCAGCAGCCAAGGCCCAGGGGGTCCCGGGGAGCTGTTTTTT